Listed below are T cell receptor beta chains from one sample, sequenced in a study of control samples from healthy donors and cancer patients. This table comes from immunoSEQ multiplex PCR, and its TCRdb copy is limited to in-frame clones, with some not included. Among about 140,000 clones, about nine tenths were seen once, and the ten largest hold roughly 8.4%. The sequencing input was blood. The receptors were sampled from a woman aged 25 to 39 in good health. The CDR3 runs from the conserved cysteine through the conserved F or W. The D gene is left open where the match is weak. Expanded clones get a size class; other rows say once, few or many, or leave the size out.

TRBV6-6	few	TRBJ1-1	.	TGTGCCAGCAGGCGACAGAATATGAACACTGAAGCTTTCTTT	CASRRQNMNTEAFF
TRBV19	.	TRBJ1-4	.	TGTGCCAGTAGTATTCGGGAAATAAATGAAAAACTGTTTTTT	CASSIREINEKLFF
TRBV25-1	.	TRBJ1-3	.	TGTGCCAGCAGTGAATCGACAGGTGGAAACGCCATATATTTT	CASSESTGGNAIYF
TRBV19	.	TRBJ2-7	.	TGTGCCAGTAGTATCAGACGGACCCTCATGAACGAGCAGTACTTC	CASSIRRTLMNEQYF
TRBV9	.	TRBJ2-5	.	TGTGCCAGCAGCGACGTTGTGGGTCCTCCCCTGTACTTC	CASSDVVGPPLYF
TRBV4-2	.	TRBJ2-7	TRBD1	TGTGCCAGCAGCCAAGATCTTGTAGGGACAGGGCCACTCAACGAGCAGTACTTC	CASSQDLVGTGPLNEQYF
TRBV2	once	TRBJ1-1	TRBD1	TGTGCCAGCATCGATGACCGCCTACAGGGGGCCGTAGAAGCTTTCTTT	CASIDDRLQGAVEAFF
TRBV2	once	TRBJ2-1	.	TGTGCCAGCAGTGGCTTTGGGCTAAGGTCCTACAATGAGCAGTTCTTC	CASSGFGLRSYNEQFF
TRBV29-1	.	TRBJ1-1	TRBD1	TGCAGCGTTTACAGGGGGGACACTGAAGCTTTCTTT	CSVYRGDTEAFF
TRBV18	.	TRBJ2-2	TRBD1	TGTGCCAGCTCACCACGACAGGGGGATACCGGGGAGCTGTTTTTT	CASSPRQGDTGELFF
TRBV6-1	.	TRBJ1-2	.	TGTGCCAGCAGTGAAGGGGCAGTTTATGGCTACACCTTC	CASSEGAVYGYTF
TRBV6-5	.	TRBJ2-1	.	TGTGCCAGCAGAATTGTTTCCCTTTCCAACAATGAGCAGTTCTTC	CASRIVSLSNNEQFF
TRBV3-1/TRBV3-2	.	TRBJ1-2	TRBD1	TGTGCCAGCAGCCAAGATGTGACAGGGTCCTATGGCTACACCTTC	CASSQDVTGSYGYTF
TRBV2	.	TRBJ1-6	TRBD1	TGTGCCAGCAGATTGGACAGGGCGGATTCACCCCTCCACTTT	CASRLDRADSPLHF
TRBV12-3/TRBV12-4	.	TRBJ2-7	.	TGTGCCAGCAGTTTCTATACGGACTACGAGCAGTACTTC	CASSFYTDYEQYF
TRBV7-8	.	TRBJ2-3	.	TGTGCCAGCAGCTGGAAGAATAACGCCCCAGATACGCAGTATTTT	CASSWKNNAPDTQYF
TRBV9	.	TRBJ1-3	TRBD1	TGTGCCAGCAGCCCCGGACAGGGGCCGACCTCTGGAAACACCATATATTTT	CASSPGQGPTSGNTIYF
TRBV4-1	.	TRBJ2-5	TRBD1	TGCGCCAGCAGCCAGCAGGACAGGGTACGAGAGACCCAGTACTTC	CASSQQDRVRETQYF
TRBV20-1	.	TRBJ1-6	.	TGCAGTGCTAGTGGGGGAGGGGGATTGGATAATTCACCCCTCCACTTT	CSASGGGGLDNSPLHF
TRBV7-3	once	TRBJ2-1	.	TGTGCCAGCAGCTTAGGGAGAAATGAGCAGTTCTTC	CASSLGRNEQFF
TRBV5-1	.	TRBJ2-7	TRBD1	TGCGCCAGCAGCCCGGACAGGGGCGGCTCCTACGAGCAGTACTTC	CASSPDRGGSYEQYF
TRBV6-4	.	TRBJ1-6	.	TGTGCCAGCAGTGCGGCAGATTTTACACCCCTCCACTTT	CASSAADFTPLHF
TRBV28	.	TRBJ1-1	.	TGTGCCAGCAGTTTACTTGACGCCGGGGTTCGGAACACTGAAGCTTTCTTT	CASSLLDAGVRNTEAFF
TRBV6-4	.	TRBJ2-6	.	TGTGCCAGCAGTGAGGACAGCTCTGGGGCCAACGTCCTGACTTTC	CASSEDSSGANVLTF
TRBV19	.	TRBJ1-1	.	TGTGCCAGTAACCAAAAGAACACTGAAGCTTTCTTT	CASNQKNTEAFF
TRBV6-1	once	TRBJ1-3	.	TGTGCCAGCAGTGAATGGGGCGGCGGAAACACCATATATTTT	CASSEWGGGNTIYF
TRBV2	.	TRBJ1-3	.	TGTGCCAGCAGTGAAGGTCAGAGCTCTGGAAACACCATATATTTT	CASSEGQSSGNTIYF
TRBV7-2	.	TRBJ2-7	.	TGTGCCAGCAGCCCCCGCCTTGCCTACGAGCAGTACTTC	CASSPRLAYEQYF
TRBV18	.	TRBJ2-3	TRBD2	TGTGCCAGCTCATACAGCGGGGGCACAGATACGCAGTATTTT	CASSYSGGTDTQYF
TRBV19	.	TRBJ2-3	TRBD2	TGTGCCAGTAGTTGGCTAGCGGGGCCAGATACGCAGTATTTT	CASSWLAGPDTQYF
TRBV10-2	once	TRBJ2-7	.	TGCGCCAGCAGCGAGGATACCTACGAGCAGTACTTC	CASSEDTYEQYF
TRBV6-5	.	TRBJ2-7	TRBD2	TGTGCCAGCAGTCAGGGACTAGCGGGATTCTACGAGCAGTACTTC	CASSQGLAGFYEQYF
TRBV6-2/TRBV6-3	.	TRBJ2-7	TRBD2	TGTGCCAGCAGTTATAACCCGGGACTAGCGGGTACCTACGAGCAGTACTTC	CASSYNPGLAGTYEQYF
TRBV15	.	TRBJ2-7	.	TGTGCCACCAGCAGAGACCCAGAAAAGGCAGGGCCTTCGGGTGAGCAGTACTTC	CATSRDPEKAGPSGEQYF
TRBV19	.	TRBJ2-3	.	TGTGCCAGTAGTGAGCGCGGGCTTGAAGATACGCAGTATTTT	CASSERGLEDTQYF
TRBV6-5	.	TRBJ2-7	TRBD1	TGTGCCAGCAGTAGGACAGGGGACGAGCAGTACTTC	CASSRTGDEQYF
TRBV19	.	TRBJ2-3	.	TGTGCCAGTAGTATCTGGACAGATACGCAGTATTTT	CASSIWTDTQYF